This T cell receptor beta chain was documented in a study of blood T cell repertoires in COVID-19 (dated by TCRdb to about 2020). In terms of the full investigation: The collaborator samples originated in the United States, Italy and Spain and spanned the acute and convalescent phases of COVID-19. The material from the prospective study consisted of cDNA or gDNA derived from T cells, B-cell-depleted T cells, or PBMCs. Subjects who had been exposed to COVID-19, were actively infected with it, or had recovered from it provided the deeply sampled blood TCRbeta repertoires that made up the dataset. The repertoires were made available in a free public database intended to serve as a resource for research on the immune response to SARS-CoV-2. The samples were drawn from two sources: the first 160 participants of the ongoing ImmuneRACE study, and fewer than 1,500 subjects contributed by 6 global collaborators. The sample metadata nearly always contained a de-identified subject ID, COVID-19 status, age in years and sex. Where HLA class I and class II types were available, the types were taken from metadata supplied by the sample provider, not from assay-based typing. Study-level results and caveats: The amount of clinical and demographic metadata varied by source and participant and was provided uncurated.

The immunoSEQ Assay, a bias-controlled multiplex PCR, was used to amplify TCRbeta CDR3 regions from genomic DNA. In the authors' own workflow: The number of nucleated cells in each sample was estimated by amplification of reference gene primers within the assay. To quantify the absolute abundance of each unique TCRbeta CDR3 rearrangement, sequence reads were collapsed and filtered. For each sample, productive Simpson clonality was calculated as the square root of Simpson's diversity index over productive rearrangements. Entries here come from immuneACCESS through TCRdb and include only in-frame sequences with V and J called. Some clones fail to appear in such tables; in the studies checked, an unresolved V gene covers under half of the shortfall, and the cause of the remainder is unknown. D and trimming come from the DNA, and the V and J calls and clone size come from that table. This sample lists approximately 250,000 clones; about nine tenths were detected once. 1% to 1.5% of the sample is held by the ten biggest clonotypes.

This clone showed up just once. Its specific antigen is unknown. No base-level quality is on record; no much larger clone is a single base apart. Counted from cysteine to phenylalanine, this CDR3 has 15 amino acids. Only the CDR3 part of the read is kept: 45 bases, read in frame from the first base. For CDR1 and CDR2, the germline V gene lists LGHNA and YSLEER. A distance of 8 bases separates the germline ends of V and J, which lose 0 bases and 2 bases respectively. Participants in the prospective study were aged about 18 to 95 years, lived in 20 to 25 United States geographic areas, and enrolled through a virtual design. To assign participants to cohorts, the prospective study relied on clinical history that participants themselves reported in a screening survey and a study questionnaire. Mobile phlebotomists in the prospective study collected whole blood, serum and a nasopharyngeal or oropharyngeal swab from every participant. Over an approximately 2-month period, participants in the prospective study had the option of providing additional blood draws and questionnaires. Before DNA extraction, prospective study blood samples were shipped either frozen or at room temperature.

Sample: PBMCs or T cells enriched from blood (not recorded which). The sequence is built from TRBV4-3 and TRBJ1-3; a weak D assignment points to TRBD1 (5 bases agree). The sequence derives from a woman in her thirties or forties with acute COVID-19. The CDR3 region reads CASSQDWGAGNTIYF. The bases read TGCGCCAGCAGCCAAGATTGGGGGGCTGGAAACACCATATATTTT.